This TCR beta chain was retrieved from a study of cytomegalovirus exposure and HLA in healthy donors. The study's findings and limits: In a later analysis, the majority of CMV-associated beta chains seemingly showed HLA restriction. In a later analysis, an Asian-associated ancestry cluster reportedly showed fewer N-insertions than the approximately 610-donor mean. Later, an analysis found that common viral pathogens appeared to be linked with several of the most significant clusters.

In the PCR, 60 Vbeta and 13 Jbeta primers were used. The assay was immunoSEQ multiplex PCR, and TCRdb's table has in-frame clones only and misses some. The sample consists of 74,000 or so clones, 70% to 85% of them appearing once. A remark on this clone: Its matching antigen is unknown.

Healthy bone marrow donors formed the donor group. Germline CDR1 SGHDT, CDR2 YYEEEE. Trimming removed 4 bases from V and 14 bases from J, with 21 bases in between. The CDR3 runs 14 residues. The chain recombines TRBV5-6 with TRBJ1-4; D possibly corresponds to TRBD1 (6 bases). The origin of this receptor is a man aged 50 to 60 in good health and CMV-seropositive. The sequenced material came from PBMCs. The CDR3 sequence is CASSRRQARGELFF. The DNA for the CDR3 is TGTGCCAGCAGCCGTCGACAGGCAAGGGGTGAGCTGTTTTTT.